There are a few counts of the clone carrying this TCR beta chain. The entry originates in a study of beta chain features in type 1 diabetes. The sequenced template was cDNA made from the entire isolated RNA. Generated by immunoSEQ multiplex PCR, the TCRdb table keeps only in-frame clones and is missing some. Among about 290,000 clones listed, 7.5% to 9.5% were seen once. Germline lookup yields CDR1 MNHEY and CDR2 SMNVEV (reference sequence). The CDR3 totals 17 residues. The J segment lost 4 bases and the V segment lost 2 bases, leaving 7 bases of the junction unmatched. This sequence joins TRBV27 and TRBJ2-3; TRBD2 agrees at 12 bases. Sample: central memory CD4+ T cells from blood. This receptor was identified in a woman in her late teens or twenties in good health. CDR3 sequence (DNA): TGTGCCAGCAGTTTACGGGGACTAGCGGGCGCCCCAGATACGCAGTATTTT. Encoded protein: CASSLRGLAGAPDTQYF.